This paragraph reports one T cell receptor (beta chain). The sample originates from a study of T-cell memory formation after mild COVID-19. TCRdb passed the 5' RACE reads through MiXCR, listing each CDR3 protein once. The sample lists about 340,000 distinct CDR3 sequences, 15% occurring once. Germline CDR1 and CDR2: ENHRY and SYGVKD. Trimming took off 8 bases at V and 0 bases at J, with 9 bases between the two ends. The CDR3 runs 13 residues. The rearrangement joins TRBV10-3 to TRBJ2-3; D not certain. Sequenced input: PBMCs or a T cell subset sorted from them (not recorded which). The TCR originated in a man between 18 and 35 years old who had mild COVID-19 (a few samples of this study predate the infection). Cell type and time point are not known. The CDR3 reads CAIYAMSTDTQYF. In nucleotides, the CDR3 is TGTGCCATCTACGCCATGAGCACAGATACGCAGTATTTT.